The table lists the clone carrying this T cell receptor (beta chain) with a count of one. The sample originates from a study of blood T cell repertoires in COVID-19. Study overall: In each case, the material was cDNA or gDNA derived from T cells, B-cell-depleted T cells, or PBMCs.

Germline trimming cut 4 bases from V and 9 bases from J; bases unmatched to any gene: 9. Germline CDR1 MGHRA, CDR2 YSYEKL. There are 15 residues in the CDR3. Repertoires were generated with immunoSEQ multiplex PCR, while TCRdb's copy carries only in-frame clones and drops some. This table has over 25,000 clones, over 70% appearing once. Input material: peripheral blood. The V and J genes are TRBV4-1 and TRBJ2-1; 10 bases agree with TRBD2. This TCR was recovered from an older man with active or convalescent COVID-19. CDR3 bases: TGCGCCAGCAGCCTTGCCGGGACTAGCGCAAGTGAGCAGTTCTTC. It translates to CASSLAGTSASEQFF.